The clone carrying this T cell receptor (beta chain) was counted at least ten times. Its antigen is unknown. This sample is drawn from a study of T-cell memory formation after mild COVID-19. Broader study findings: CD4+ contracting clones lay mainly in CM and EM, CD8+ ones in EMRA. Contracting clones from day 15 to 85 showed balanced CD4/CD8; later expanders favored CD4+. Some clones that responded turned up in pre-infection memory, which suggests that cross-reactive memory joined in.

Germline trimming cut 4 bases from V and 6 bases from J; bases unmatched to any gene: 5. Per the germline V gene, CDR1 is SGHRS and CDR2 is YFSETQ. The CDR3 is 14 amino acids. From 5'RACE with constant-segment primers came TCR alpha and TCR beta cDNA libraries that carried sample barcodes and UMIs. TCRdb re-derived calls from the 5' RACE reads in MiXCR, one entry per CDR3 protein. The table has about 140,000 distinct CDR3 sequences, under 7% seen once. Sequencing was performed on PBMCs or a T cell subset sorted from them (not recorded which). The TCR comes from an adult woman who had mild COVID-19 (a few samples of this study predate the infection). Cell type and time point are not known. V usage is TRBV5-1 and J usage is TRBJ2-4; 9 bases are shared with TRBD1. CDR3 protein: CASSLQDRGNIQYF. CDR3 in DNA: TGCGCCAGCAGCCTCCAGGACAGGGGAAACATTCAGTACTTC.